This T cell receptor (beta chain) was identified in a study of cytomegalovirus exposure and HLA in healthy donors. This CDR3 is built from 15 residues. J gave up 5 bases and V 5 bases, and 11 bases lay outside the gene matches. Germline CDR1 reads SGHVS; CDR2 reads FQNEAQ. PCR employed 60 Vbeta and 13 Jbeta primers. The method was immunoSEQ multiplex PCR; TCRdb's version includes in-frame clones alone and lacks a portion of them. The data hold fewer than 200,000 clones, with approximately 78% observed a single time. Sequencing was carried out using PBMCs. The clonotype originates from a woman aged 18-29 years in good health and CMV-seronegative. The chain joins TRBV7-8 to TRBJ2-5; 7 nucleotides agree with TRBD2. CDR3 protein: CASSRGLVGSETQYF. In DNA form, the CDR3 reads TGTGCCAGCAGCCGCGGACTAGTTGGGTCGGAGACCCAGTACTTC. The variable domain in full, with the rest retrieved from reference TRBV7-8 and TRBJ2-5, is GAGVSQSPRYKVAKRGQDVALRCDPISGHVSLFWYQQALGQGPEFLTYFQNEAQLDKSGLPSDRFFAERPEGSVSTLKIQRTQQEDSAVYLCASSRGLVGSETQYFGPGTRLLVL.